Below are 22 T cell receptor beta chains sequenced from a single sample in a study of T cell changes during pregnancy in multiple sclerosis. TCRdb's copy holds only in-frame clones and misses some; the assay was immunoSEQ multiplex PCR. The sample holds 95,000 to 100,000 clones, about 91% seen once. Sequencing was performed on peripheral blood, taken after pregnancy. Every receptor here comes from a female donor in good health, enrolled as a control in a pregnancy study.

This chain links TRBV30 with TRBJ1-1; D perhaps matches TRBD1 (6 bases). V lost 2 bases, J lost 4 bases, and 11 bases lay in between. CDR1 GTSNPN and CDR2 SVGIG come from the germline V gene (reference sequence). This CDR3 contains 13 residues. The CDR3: CAWSRGAVTEAFF. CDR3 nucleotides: TGTGCCTGGAGTCGGGGGGCGGTCACTGAAGCTTTCTTT.

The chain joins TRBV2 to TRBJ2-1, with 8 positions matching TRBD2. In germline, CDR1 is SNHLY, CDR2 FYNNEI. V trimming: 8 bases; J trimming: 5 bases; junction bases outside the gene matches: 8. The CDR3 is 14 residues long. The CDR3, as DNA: TGTGCCAGCTCCGGGACTAGTACCCACAATGAGCAGTTCTTC. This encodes CASSGTSTHNEQFF.

This chain's CDR3 is CASSLGTWARERSYEQYF. In DNA form, the CDR3 reads TGCGCCAGCAGCTTGGGCACTTGGGCTCGGGAAAGGAGCTACGAGCAGTACTTC. The rearrangement uses TRBV5-1 and TRBJ2-7; the D gene is possibly TRBD2 (5 bases). CDR1 and CDR2 from the germline V gene are SGHRS and YFSETQ. The CDR3 loop spans 18 amino acids. The ends were cut back, 0 bases at V and 3 bases at J, with 22 bases in the middle.

In DNA, the CDR3 is TGCGCCAGCAGCCAAACCGAAGAAACGGGACAGGTGATAAATGAAAAACTGTTTTTT. It yields the protein CASSQTEETGQVINEKLFF. The chain links TRBV4-1 to TRBJ1-4; 8 nucleotides match TRBD1. CDR1 is MGHRA, CDR2 YSYEKL, per germline. The V gene end was trimmed by 2 bases and the J gene end by 5 bases; junction bases not matched to a gene: 16. This CDR3 region has 19 residues.

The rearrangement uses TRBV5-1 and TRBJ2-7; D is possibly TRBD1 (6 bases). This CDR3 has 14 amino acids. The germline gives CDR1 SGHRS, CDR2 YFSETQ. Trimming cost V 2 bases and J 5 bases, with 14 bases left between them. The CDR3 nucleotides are TGCGCCAGCAGCTTCAAACAGGGTCGGGACGAGCAGTACTTC. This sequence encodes CASSFKQGRDEQYF.

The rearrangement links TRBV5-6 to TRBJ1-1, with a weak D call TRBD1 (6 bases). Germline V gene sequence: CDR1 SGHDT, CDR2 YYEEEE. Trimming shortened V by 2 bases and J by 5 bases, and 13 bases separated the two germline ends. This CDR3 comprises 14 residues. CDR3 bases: TGTGCCAGCAGCTTAAAGGGGGTTGGGACTGAAGCTTTCTTT. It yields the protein CASSLKGVGTEAFF.

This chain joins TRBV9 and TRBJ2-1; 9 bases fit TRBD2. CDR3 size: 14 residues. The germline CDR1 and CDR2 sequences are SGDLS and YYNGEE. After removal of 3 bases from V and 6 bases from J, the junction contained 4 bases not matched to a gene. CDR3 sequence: CASSDSGGVNEQFF. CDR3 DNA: TGTGCCAGCAGCGATAGCGGGGGAGTCAATGAGCAGTTCTTC. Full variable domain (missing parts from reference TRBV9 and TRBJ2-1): DSGVTQTPKHLITATGQRVTLRCSPRSGDLSVYWYQQSLDQGLQFLIQYYNGEERAKGNILERFSAQQFPDLHSELNLSSLELGDSALYFCASSDSGGVNEQFFGPGTRLTVL.

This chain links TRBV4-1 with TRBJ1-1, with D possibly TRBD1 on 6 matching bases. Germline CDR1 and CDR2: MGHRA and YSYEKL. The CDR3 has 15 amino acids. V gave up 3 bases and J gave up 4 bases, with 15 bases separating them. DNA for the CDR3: TGCGCCAGCAGCCAGCAGGGGTATAGGAGCACTGAAGCTTTCTTT. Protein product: CASSQQGYRSTEAFF.

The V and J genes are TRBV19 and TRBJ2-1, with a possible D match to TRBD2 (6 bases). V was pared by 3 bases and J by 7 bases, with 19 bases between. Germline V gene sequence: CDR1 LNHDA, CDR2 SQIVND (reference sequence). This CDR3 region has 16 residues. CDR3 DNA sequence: TGTGCCAGTAGTATTACTTTGGCGGGGTACCTGAATGAGCAGTTCTTC. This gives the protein CASSITLAGYLNEQFF.

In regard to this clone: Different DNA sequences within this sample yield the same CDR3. The CDR3 DNA reads TGCGCCAGCAGCTTACGGGGTACTAATGAAAAACTGTTTTTT. This gives the protein CASSLRGTNEKLFF. This rearrangement joins TRBV5-1 to TRBJ1-4; no definite D call. The CDR3 contains 14 residues. The V end was cut by 2 bases, the J end by 2 bases, with 7 bases between. The V gene's germline CDR1 is SGHRS and CDR2 YFSETQ. Supplemented by reference TRBV5-1 and TRBJ1-4, the full variable domain reads KAGVTQTPRYLIKTRGQQVTLSCSPISGHRSVSWYQQTPGQGLQFLFEYFSETQRNKGNFPGRFSGRQFSNSRSEMNVSTLELGDSALYLCASSLRGTNEKLFFGSGTQLSVL.

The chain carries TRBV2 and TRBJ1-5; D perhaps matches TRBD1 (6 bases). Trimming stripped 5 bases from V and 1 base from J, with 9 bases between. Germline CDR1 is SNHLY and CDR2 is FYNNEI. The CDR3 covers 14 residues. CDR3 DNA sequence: TGTGCCAGCAGTAACGACAGGAGCAATCAGCCCCAGCATTTT. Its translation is CASSNDRSNQPQHF.

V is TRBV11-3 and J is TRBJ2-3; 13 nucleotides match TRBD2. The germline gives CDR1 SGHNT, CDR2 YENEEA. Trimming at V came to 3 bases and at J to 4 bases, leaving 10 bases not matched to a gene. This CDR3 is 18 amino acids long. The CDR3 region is CASSFGLAGASTADTQYF. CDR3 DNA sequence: TGTGCCAGCAGCTTCGGACTAGCGGGAGCAAGTACGGCAGATACGCAGTATTTT.

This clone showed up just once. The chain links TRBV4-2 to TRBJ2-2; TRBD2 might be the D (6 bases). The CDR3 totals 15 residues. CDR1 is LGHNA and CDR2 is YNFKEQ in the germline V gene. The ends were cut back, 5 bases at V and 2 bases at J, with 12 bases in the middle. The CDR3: CASSEGTLNTGELFF. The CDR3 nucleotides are TGTGCCAGCAGCGAGGGGACTCTTAACACCGGGGAGCTGTTTTTT.

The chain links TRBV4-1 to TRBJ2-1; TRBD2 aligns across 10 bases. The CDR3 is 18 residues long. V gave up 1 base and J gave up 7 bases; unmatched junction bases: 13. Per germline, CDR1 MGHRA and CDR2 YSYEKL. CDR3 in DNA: TGCGCCAGCAGCCAAGCCGGGGGGCTAGCGGGAGTTCGGAATGAGCAGTTCTTC. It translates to CASSQAGGLAGVRNEQFF.

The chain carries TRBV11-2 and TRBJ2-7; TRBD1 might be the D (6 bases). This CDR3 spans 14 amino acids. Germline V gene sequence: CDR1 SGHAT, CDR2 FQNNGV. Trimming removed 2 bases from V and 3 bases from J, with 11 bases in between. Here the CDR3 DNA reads TGTGCCAGCAGCTTATTTCAGGGGAACTACGAGCAGTACTTC. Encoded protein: CASSLFQGNYEQYF.

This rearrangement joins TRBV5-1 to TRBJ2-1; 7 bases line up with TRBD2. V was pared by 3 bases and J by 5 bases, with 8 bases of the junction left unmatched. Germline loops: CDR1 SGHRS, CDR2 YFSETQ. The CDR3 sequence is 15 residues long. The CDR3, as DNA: TGCGCCAGCAGCTCAATCGGCGGGAGCAACAATGAGCAGTTCTTC. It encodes CASSSIGGSNNEQFF.

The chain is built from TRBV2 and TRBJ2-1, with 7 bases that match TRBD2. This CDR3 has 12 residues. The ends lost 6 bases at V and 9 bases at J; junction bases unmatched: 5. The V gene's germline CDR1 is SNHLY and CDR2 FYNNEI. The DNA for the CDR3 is TGTGCCAGCAGCCCGGGGGGTGGTGAGCAGTTCTTC. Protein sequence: CASSPGGGEQFF.

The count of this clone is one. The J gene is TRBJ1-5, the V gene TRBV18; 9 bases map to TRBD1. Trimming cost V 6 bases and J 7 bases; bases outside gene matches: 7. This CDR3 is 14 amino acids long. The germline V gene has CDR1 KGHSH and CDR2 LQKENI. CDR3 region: CASSQDRGKQPQHF. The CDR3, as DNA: TGTGCCAGCTCCCAAGACAGGGGGAAACAGCCCCAGCATTTT.

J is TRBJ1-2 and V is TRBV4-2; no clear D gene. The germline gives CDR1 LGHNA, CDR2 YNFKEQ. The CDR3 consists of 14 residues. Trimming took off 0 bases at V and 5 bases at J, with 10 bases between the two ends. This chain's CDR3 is CASSQDMAGYGYTF. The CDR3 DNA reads TGTGCCAGCAGCCAAGATATGGCGGGGTATGGCTACACCTTC.

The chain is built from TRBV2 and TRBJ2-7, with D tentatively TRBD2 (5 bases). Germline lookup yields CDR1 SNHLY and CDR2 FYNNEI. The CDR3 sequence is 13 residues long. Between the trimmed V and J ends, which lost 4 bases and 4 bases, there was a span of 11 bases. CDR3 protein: CASSATRGYEQYF. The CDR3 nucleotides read TGTGCCAGCAGTGCGACTCGGGGATACGAGCAGTACTTC.

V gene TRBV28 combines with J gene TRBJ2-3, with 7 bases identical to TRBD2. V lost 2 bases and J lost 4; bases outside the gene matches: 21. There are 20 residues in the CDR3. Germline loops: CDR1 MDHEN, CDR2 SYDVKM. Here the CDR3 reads CASSLPYNVGGPGLADTQYF. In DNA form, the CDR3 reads TGTGCCAGCAGTTTACCCTATAATGTGGGAGGGCCTGGTCTCGCAGATACGCAGTATTTT.

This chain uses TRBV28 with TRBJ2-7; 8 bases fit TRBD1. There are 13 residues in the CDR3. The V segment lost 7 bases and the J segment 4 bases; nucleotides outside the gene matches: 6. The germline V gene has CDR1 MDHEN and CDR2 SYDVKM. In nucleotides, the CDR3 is TGTGCCAGCATCTTAGGGACAGGATACGAGCAGTACTTC. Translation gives CASILGTGYEQYF.